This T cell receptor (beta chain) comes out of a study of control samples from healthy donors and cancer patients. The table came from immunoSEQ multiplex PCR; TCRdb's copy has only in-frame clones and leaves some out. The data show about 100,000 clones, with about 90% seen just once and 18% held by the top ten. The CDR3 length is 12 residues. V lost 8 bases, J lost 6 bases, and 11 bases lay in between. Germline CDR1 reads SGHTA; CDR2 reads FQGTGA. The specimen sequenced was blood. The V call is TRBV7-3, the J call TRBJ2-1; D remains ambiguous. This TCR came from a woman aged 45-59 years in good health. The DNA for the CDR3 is TGTGCCAGCGGACGGACGGTCAATGAGCAGTTCTTC. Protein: CASGRTVNEQFF. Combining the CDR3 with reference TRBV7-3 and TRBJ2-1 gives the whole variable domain GAGVSQTPSNKVTEKGKYVELRCDPISGHTALYWYRQSLGQGPEFLIYFQGTGAADDSGLPNDRFFAVRPEGSVSTLKIQRTERGDSAVYLCASGRTVNEQFFGPGTRLTVL.